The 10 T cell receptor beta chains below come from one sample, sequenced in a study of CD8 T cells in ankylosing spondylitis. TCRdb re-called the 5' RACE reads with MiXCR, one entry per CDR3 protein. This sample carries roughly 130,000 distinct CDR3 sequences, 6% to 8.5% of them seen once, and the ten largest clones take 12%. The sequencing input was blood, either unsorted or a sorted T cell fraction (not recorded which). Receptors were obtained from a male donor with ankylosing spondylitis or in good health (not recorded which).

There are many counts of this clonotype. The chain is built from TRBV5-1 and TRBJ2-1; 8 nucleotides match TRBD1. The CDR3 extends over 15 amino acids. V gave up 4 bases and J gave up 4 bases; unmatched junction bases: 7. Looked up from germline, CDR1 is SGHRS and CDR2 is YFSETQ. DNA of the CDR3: TGCGCCAGCAGCAACCAGGGGGCGGAGTACAATGAGCAGTTCTTC. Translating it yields CASSNQGAEYNEQFF. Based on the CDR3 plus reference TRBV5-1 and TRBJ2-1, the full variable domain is KAGVTQTPRYLIKTRGQQVTLSCSPISGHRSVSWYQQTPGQGLQFLFEYFSETQRNKGNFPGRFSGRQFSNSRSEMNVSTLELGDSALYLCASSNQGAEYNEQFFGPGTRLTVL.

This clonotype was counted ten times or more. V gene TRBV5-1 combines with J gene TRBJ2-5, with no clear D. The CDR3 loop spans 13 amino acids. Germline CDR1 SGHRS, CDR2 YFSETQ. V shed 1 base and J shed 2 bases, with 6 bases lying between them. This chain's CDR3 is CASSLTKQETQYF. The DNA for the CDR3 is TGCGCCAGCAGCTTGACCAAACAAGAGACCCAGTACTTC.

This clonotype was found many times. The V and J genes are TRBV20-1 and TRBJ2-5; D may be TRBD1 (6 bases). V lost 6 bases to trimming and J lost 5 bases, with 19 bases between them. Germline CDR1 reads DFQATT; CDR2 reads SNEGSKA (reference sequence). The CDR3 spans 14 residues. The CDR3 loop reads CSAQTRGQGETQYF. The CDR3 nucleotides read TGCAGTGCACAAACCAGAGGCCAGGGGGAGACCCAGTACTTC.

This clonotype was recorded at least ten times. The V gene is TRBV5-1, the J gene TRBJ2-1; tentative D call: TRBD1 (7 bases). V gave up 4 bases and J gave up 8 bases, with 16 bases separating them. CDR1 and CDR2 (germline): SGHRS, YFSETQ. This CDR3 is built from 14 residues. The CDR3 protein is CASSVDREDDEQFF. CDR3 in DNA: TGCGCCAGCAGCGTCGACAGGGAGGACGATGAGCAGTTCTTC.

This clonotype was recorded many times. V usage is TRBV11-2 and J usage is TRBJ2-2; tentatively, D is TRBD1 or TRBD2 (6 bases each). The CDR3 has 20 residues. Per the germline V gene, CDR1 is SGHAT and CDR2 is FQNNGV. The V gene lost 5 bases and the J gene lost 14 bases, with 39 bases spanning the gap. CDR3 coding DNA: TGTGCCAGCAGCACCCGGGACAAGGTTCAAGTGTCGGGAGCGGGTCCTCCTCTGTTTTTT. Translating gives CASSTRDKVQVSGAGPPLFF.

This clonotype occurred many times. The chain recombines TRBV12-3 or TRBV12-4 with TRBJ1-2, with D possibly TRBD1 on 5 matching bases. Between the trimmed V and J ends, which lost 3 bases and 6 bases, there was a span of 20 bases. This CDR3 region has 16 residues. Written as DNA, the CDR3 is TGTGCCAGCAGTTTTTCGTTCGGGGCAGGGACCCATGGCTACACCTTC. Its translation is CASSFSFGAGTHGYTF.

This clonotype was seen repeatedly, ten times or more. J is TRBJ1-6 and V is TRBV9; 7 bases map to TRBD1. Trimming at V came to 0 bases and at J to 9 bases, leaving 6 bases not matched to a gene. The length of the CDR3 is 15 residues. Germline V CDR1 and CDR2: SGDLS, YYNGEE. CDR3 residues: CASSVADRAFSPLHF. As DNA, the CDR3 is TGTGCCAGCAGCGTAGCAGACAGGGCATTTTCACCCCTCCACTTT.

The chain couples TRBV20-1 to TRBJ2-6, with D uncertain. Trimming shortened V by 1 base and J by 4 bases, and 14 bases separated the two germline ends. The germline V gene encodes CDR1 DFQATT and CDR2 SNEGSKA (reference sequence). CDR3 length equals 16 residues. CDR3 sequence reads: CSARGLGSSGANVLTF. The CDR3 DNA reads TGCAGTGCTAGAGGCTTGGGATCTTCCGGGGCCAACGTCCTGACTTTC.

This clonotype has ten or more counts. Here the CDR3 reads CASSRVGASTGELFF. As DNA, the CDR3 is TGTGCCAGCTCGCGCGTAGGGGCTAGCACCGGGGAGCTGTTTTTT. The V and J genes are TRBV7-2 and TRBJ2-2; possibly TRBD1 for D (5 bases). The CDR3 is made up of 15 amino acids. Trimming shortened V by 8 bases and J by 4 bases, and 17 bases separated the two germline ends. Germline V gives CDR1 SGHTA, CDR2 FQGNSA.

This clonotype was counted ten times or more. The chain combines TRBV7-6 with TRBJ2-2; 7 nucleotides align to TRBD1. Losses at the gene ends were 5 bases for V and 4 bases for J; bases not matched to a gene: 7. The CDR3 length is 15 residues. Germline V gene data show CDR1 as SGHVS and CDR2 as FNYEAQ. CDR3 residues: CASSPRGGITGELFF. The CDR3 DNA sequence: TGTGCCAGCAGCCCAAGAGGGGGCATCACCGGGGAGCTGTTTTTT.